One and the same sample provided the 26 T cell receptor beta chains below, sequenced in a study of blood T cells in healthy people across ages (dated by TCRdb to the mid-2010s). Libraries were built with 5' RACE. Sequenced using an Illumina HiSeq 2500. A second 7 to 11 cycle PCR used a sample-barcoded 5' primer and a J-beta primer mix. The raw public reads went through TCRdb reprocessing: fastp at Q25, MiXCR clone calling, in-frame beta chains kept. For every CDR3 protein sequence, its rows merge into one entry that carries the most common genes and DNA. Recorded for this sample are 600,000 or so distinct CDR3 sequences; about 30% of them occurred a single time. Approximately 14% of the sample rests with the top ten. The sequenced sample consisted of blood. These receptors were obtained from an elderly woman in good health.

This clonotype was counted once. J is TRBJ2-5 and V is TRBV12-3 or TRBV12-4; a possible D gene is TRBD2 (6 bases). The DNA end is more similar to TRBJ2-7, so the J call may be wrong. The CDR3 runs to 14 residues. Here the CDR3 DNA reads TGTGCCAGCAGCTCGAGCGGGCCCTGCTACGAGCAGTACTTC. It is translated as CASSSSGPCYEQYF.

Worth noting for this clonotype: The CDR3 end shows no conserved phenylalanine or tryptophan, and so a read error is likely. The chain employs TRBV5-1 and TRBJ2-3; D could derive from TRBD1 or TRBD2 (5 bases each). CDR1 SGHRS and CDR2 YFSETQ come from the germline V gene. The CDR3 length is 14 residues. V lost 2 bases and J 5 bases, leaving 12 bases between the germline ends. The CDR3 is CASSFIGAGDTQYS. CDR3 coding DNA: TGCGCCAGCAGCTTCATCGGGGCCGGAGATACGCAGTATTCT.

To note about this clonotype: This may come from a read error, since a much larger clone is one base off. Since the CDR3 does not end with the conserved phenylalanine or tryptophan, this likely comes from a read error. CDR3 region: CSAHSGQGTQETQYS. The CDR3, as DNA: TGCAGTGCTCATTCTGGACAGGGGACCCAAGAGACCCAGTACTCC. The V gene is TRBV20-1, the J gene TRBJ2-5, with 9 bases lining up with TRBD1. V lost 5 bases to trimming and J lost 1 base; unmatched junction nucleotides: 8. This CDR3 contains 15 residues. CDR1 and CDR2 from the germline V gene are DFQATT and SNEGSKA (reference sequence).

This clonotype was observed at least ten times. The genes are TRBV5-1 and TRBJ1-2; D is possibly TRBD1 (6 bases). Trimming stripped 4 bases from V and 2 bases from J, with 15 bases between. CDR1 is SGHRS and CDR2 is YFSETQ in the germline V gene. The CDR3 has 15 amino acids. The CDR3 region is CASSPEPGHNYGYTF. The DNA of the CDR3 is TGCGCCAGCAGCCCAGAACCGGGACACAACTATGGCTACACCTTC.

This clonotype was seen repeatedly, ten times or more. The chain links TRBV10-3 to TRBJ2-7; D not resolved. Looked up from germline, CDR1 is ENHRY and CDR2 is SYGVKD. There are 13 residues in the CDR3. Deletions cut 10 bases from V and 0 bases from J, with 13 bases between. CDR3 residues: CATRTQSSYEQYF. The CDR3 coding sequence is TGTGCCACCAGGACCCAATCCTCCTACGAGCAGTACTTC.

This clonotype occurred many times. This chain uses TRBV29-1 with TRBJ2-3; maybe TRBD2 (6 bases). The CDR3 extends over 14 amino acids. Between the trimmed V and J ends, which lost 4 bases and 4 bases, there was a span of 15 bases. Germline V gene sequence: CDR1 SQVTM, CDR2 ANQGSEA. Here the CDR3 reads CSVGRGSPSDTQYF. The CDR3 bases are TGCAGCGTTGGGAGGGGTTCCCCCTCAGATACGCAGTATTTT.

The genes are TRBV20-1 and TRBJ1-5; 7 bases map to TRBD1. Germline CDR1 DFQATT, CDR2 SNEGSKA (reference sequence). Germline trimming cut 0 bases from V and 0 bases from J; bases unmatched to any gene: 11. The CDR3 is 18 amino acids. The DNA for the CDR3 is TGCAGTGCTAGAGATGAAAGGACAGGAATGATTAGCAATCAGCCCCAGCATTTT. This codes for CSARDERTGMISNQPQHF.

This clonotype was seen ten or more times. Here the CDR3 DNA reads TGCAGCGTTGGTGCGATAGAGGGGAGAGAGACCCAGTACTTC. Translation gives CSVGAIEGRETQYF. The chain is built from TRBV29-1 and TRBJ2-5; D tentatively reads TRBD1 or TRBD2 (5 bases each). Trimming removed 4 bases at V and 4 bases at J, with 16 bases between. CDR3 length equals 14 residues. Per the germline V gene, CDR1 is SQVTM and CDR2 is ANQGSEA.

This clonotype was observed many times. The genes are TRBV2 and TRBJ2-7, with D maybe TRBD2 (6 bases). V lost 1 base and J 6 bases, leaving 10 bases between the germline ends. Germline V gives CDR1 SNHLY, CDR2 FYNNEI. The CDR3 is made up of 13 amino acids. In DNA form, the CDR3 reads TGTGCCAGCAGTGAAGATAACGGGGGCGAGCAGTACTTC. This gives the protein CASSEDNGGEQYF.

This chain links TRBV24-1 with TRBJ2-7, with D perhaps assigned TRBD1 or TRBD2 (5 bases each). Germline V gene data show CDR1 as KGHDR and CDR2 as SFDVKD. The CDR3 spans 16 residues. V gave up 3 bases and J gave up 5 bases, with 19 bases separating them. CDR3 in DNA: TGTGCCACCAGTGATGCAGCCGGGACGCGCCTTCACGAGCAGTACTTC. It specifies CATSDAAGTRLHEQYF.

The rearrangement uses TRBV20-1 and TRBJ1-4; D might be TRBD1 (6 bases). CDR3 length equals 14 residues. V shed 5 bases and J shed 0 bases, with 10 bases lying between them. CDR1 and CDR2 (germline): DFQATT, SNEGSKA (reference sequence). The CDR3 loop is CSARRGATNEKLFF. In DNA, the CDR3 is TGCAGTGCTCGCAGGGGCGCAACTAATGAAAAACTGTTTTTT.

Comment on this clonotype: A much bigger clone sits one base away, suggesting this may be a read error. CDR3 sequence: CAGSLTGAGNGYTF. In nucleotides, the CDR3 is TGTGCCGGCAGCTTAACCGGGGCTGGTAATGGCTACACCTTC. V is TRBV7-3 and J is TRBJ1-2; the D gene is possibly TRBD1 (5 bases). The germline V gene encodes CDR1 SGHTA and CDR2 FQGTGA. The CDR3 contains 14 residues.

This clonotype was recorded at least ten times. The CDR3 DNA follows: TGTGCCAGCAGTCGTTTGACGGATACGCAGTATTTT. Residues: CASSRLTDTQYF. The rearrangement uses TRBV28 and TRBJ2-3; D uncertain. This CDR3 contains 12 residues. Germline CDR1 is MDHEN and CDR2 is SYDVKM. With 5 bases removed from V and 6 bases from J, the gap between germline ends came to 9 bases.

This clonotype was counted a few times. A much larger clone differs from this one at a single base, so this may be a read error. This chain connects TRBV9 to TRBJ2-1, with no clear D. The germline V gene has CDR1 SGDLS and CDR2 YYNGEE. This CDR3 is built from 13 residues. CDR3 sequence reads: CAGSVALYNEQFF. DNA for the CDR3: TGTGCCGGCAGCGTAGCATTATACAATGAGCAGTTCTTC. Drawing the rest from reference TRBV9 and TRBJ2-1, the complete variable domain is DSGVTQTPKHLITATGQRVTLRCSPRSGDLSVYWYQQSLDQGLQFLIQYYNGEERAKGNILERFSAQQFPDLHSELNLSSLELGDSALYFCAGSVALYNEQFFGPGTRLTVL.

This clonotype was counted at least ten times. This chain uses TRBV20-1 with TRBJ1-6; no clear D gene. V was cut by 6 bases and J by 3 bases, with 18 bases left in between. Germline CDR1 reads DFQATT; CDR2 reads SNEGSKA (reference sequence). This CDR3 spans 16 amino acids. The CDR3 DNA reads TGCAGTGCAAAGACGGGCAGCATGAGCTATAATTCACCCCTCCACTTT. This gives the protein CSAKTGSMSYNSPLHF.

A few counts support this clonotype. The chain carries TRBV21-1 and TRBJ2-5; the D call TRBD1 from the table was never checked on the DNA. TRBV21-1 is a pseudogene segment. This CDR3 comprises 15 residues. The CDR3 sequence is CASSNGGGAQETQYF. CDR3 nucleotides: TGTGCCAGCAGCAATGGCGGGGGAGCACAAGAGACCCAGTACTTC.

This chain uses TRBV3-1 with TRBJ2-5; 8 bases align to TRBD2. The CDR3 spans 14 residues. V lost 0 bases to trimming and J lost 4 bases; unmatched junction nucleotides: 1. Germline CDR1 is LGHDT and CDR2 is YNNKEL (reference sequence). In DNA, the CDR3 is TGTGCCAGCAGCCAAGAACGGGGGGGAGAGACCCAGTACTTC. Amino acid sequence: CASSQERGGETQYF.

As concerns this clonotype: A much larger clone lies one base from this, so it may be a read error. This rearrangement joins TRBV5-1 to TRBJ2-1, with 7 bases matching TRBD2. The V and J ends lost 4 bases and 2 bases, in that order; junction bases with no gene match: 9. Germline loops: CDR1 SGHRS, CDR2 YFSETQ. This CDR3 region has 16 residues. CDR3: CASSGLEASAYNEQFF. Written as DNA, the CDR3 is TGCGCCAGCAGCGGACTAGAGGCTAGCGCCTACAATGAGCAGTTCTTC.

V usage is TRBV29-1 and J usage is TRBJ2-1; D may be TRBD2 (5 bases). The J call may not be correct, given that the DNA end is closer to TRBJ2-7. CDR1 and CDR2 (germline): SQVTM, ANQGSEA. CDR3 length: 15 amino acids. This CDR3 is CSGALEAGSNNEQYF. The DNA for the CDR3 is TGCAGCGGGGCCCTCGAGGCGGGTTCCAACAATGAGCAGTACTTC.

This chain links TRBV28 with TRBJ1-5, with 10 bases fitting TRBD1. Per the germline V gene, CDR1 is MDHEN and CDR2 is SYDVKM. The CDR3 is 16 residues long. J gave up 3 bases and V 5 bases, and 7 bases lay outside the gene matches. The CDR3 sequence: CASSHPGQGINQPQHF. The CDR3, as DNA: TGTGCCAGCAGTCACCCGGGACAGGGGATCAATCAGCCCCAGCATTTT.

In this sample, this clonotype turned up many times. The CDR3 loop is CASGLVVTSGGEETQYF. The CDR3 nucleotides are TGTGCTAGTGGTTTGGTGGTAACTAGCGGGGGTGAAGAGACCCAGTACTTC. V usage is TRBV12-5 and J usage is TRBJ2-5; 11 nucleotides agree with TRBD2. Per the germline V gene, CDR1 is LGHNT and CDR2 is FRNRAP. The ends lost 0 bases at V and 3 bases at J; junction bases unmatched: 6. The CDR3 runs 17 residues. Variable domain in full (rest from reference TRBV12-5 and TRBJ2-5): DARVTQTPRHKVTEMGQEVTMRCQPILGHNTVFWYRQTMMQGLELLAYFRNRAPLDDSGMPKDRFSAEMPDATLATLKIQPSEPRDSAVYFCASGLVVTSGGEETQYFGPGTRLLVL.

In this sample, this clonotype turned up a few times. At one boundary the junction diverges from the germline segment, which might be a read error. The genes are TRBV6-2 or TRBV6-3 and TRBJ2-6; 7 nucleotides agree with TRBD1. The germline V gene has CDR1 MNHEY and CDR2 SVGEGT. This CDR3 is 15 amino acids long. The CDR3 bases are TGTGCCAGCAGTGGGACAGTCGCCGGGGCCAACGTCCGGACTTTC. Its protein is CASSGTVAGANVRTF.

This clonotype was seen more than once but under ten times. This may be a read error, as it is one base from a much larger clone. The rearrangement links TRBV29-1 to TRBJ1-6, with 9 bases matching TRBD1. This CDR3 is built from 13 residues. CDR1 SQVTM and CDR2 ANQGSEA come from the germline V gene. The CDR3 sequence is CSVGDRADSPPHF. The CDR3 DNA follows: TGCAGCGTTGGGGACAGGGCGGATTCACCCCCCCACTTT.

This clonotype occurred many times. The chain employs TRBV9 and TRBJ2-1; 8 nucleotides match TRBD2. This CDR3 comprises 16 residues. Germline CDR1 and CDR2: SGDLS and YYNGEE. The V and J ends lost 1 base and 3 bases, in that order; junction bases with no gene match: 6. The CDR3 sequence: CASSVTERGNYNEQFF. CDR3 sequence (DNA): TGTGCCAGCAGCGTAACCGAGCGGGGGAACTACAATGAGCAGTTCTTC.

This clonotype turned up a few times. V is TRBV6-2 or TRBV6-3 and J is TRBJ1-2; 8 bases fit TRBD1. The CDR3 spans 15 residues. CDR1 and CDR2 (germline): MNHEY, SVGEGT. V trimming: 6 bases; J trimming: 6 bases; junction bases outside the gene matches: 12. The CDR3 bases are TGTGCCAGCAGCCGCGGACAGGGAAAGAGACATGGCTACACCTTC. Protein: CASSRGQGKRHGYTF.

Notes on this clonotype: A read error may explain this, as a much larger clone is one base away. The chain employs TRBV5-6 and TRBJ2-6; TRBD1 matches at 7 bases. CDR3 length equals 15 residues. Germline-derived CDR1 and CDR2 are SGHDT and YYEEEE. The CDR3 reads CASSRGPVGASVLTF. The CDR3 coding sequence is TGTGCCAGCAGCAGGGGGCCCGTCGGGGCCAGCGTCCTGACTTTC.